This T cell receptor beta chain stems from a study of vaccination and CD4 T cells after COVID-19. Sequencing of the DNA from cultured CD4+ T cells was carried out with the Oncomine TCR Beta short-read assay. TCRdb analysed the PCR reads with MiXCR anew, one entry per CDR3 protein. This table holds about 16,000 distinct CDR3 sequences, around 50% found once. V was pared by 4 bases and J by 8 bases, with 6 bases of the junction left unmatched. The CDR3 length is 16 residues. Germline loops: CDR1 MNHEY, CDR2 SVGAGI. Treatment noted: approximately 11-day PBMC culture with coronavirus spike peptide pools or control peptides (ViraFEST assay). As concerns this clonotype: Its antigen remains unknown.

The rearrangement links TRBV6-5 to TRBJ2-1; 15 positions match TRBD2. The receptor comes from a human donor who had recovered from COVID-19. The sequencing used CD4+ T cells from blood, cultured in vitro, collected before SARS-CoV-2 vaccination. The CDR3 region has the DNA TGTGCCAGCAGTTCTCACGGACTAGCGGGAGGGTATGAGCAGTTCTTC. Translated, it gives CASSSHGLAGGYEQFF.